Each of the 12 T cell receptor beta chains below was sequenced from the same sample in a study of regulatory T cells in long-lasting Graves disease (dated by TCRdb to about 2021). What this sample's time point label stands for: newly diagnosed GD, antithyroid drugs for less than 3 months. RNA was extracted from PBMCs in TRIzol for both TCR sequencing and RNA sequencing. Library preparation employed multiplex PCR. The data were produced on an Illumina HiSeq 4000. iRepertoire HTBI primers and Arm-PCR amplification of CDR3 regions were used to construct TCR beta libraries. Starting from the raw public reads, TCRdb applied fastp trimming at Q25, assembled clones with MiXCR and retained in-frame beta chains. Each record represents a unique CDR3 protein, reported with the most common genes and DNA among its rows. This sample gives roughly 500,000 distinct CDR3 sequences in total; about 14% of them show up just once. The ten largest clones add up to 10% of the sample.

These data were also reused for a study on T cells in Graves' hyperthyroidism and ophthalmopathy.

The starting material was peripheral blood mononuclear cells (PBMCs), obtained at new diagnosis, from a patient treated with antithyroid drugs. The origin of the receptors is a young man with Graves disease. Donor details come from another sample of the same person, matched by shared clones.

CDR3 in DNA: TGCGCCAGCAGTGTCTCCTACGAGCAGTTCTTC. Its translation is CASSVSYEQFF. The chain combines TRBV5-1 with TRBJ2-1; D gene unclear. Trimming removed 5 bases at V and 10 bases at J, with 10 bases between. CDR3 length equals 11 residues. Germline V gene lookup returns CDR1 SGHRS and CDR2 YFSETQ.

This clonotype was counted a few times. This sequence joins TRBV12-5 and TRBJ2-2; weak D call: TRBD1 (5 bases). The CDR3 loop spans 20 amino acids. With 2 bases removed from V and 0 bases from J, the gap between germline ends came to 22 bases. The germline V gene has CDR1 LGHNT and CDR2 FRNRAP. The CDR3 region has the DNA TGTGCTAGTGGTTTGCGGCCAATACCCTTAGGACAAACGAACACCGGGGAGCTGTTTTTT. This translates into CASGLRPIPLGQTNTGELFF.

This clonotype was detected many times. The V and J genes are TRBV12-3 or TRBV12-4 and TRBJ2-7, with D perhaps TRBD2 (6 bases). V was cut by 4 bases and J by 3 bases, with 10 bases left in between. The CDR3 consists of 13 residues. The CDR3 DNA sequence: TGTGCCAGCAGTTCTGGCGGGATCTACGAGCAGTACTTC. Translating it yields CASSSGGIYEQYF.

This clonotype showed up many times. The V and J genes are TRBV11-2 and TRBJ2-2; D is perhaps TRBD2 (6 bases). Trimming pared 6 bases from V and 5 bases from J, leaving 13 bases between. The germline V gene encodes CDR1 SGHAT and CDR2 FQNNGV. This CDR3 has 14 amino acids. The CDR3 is CASRTTSSTGELFF. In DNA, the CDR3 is TGTGCCAGCAGAACTACTAGCTCGACCGGGGAGCTGTTTTTT.

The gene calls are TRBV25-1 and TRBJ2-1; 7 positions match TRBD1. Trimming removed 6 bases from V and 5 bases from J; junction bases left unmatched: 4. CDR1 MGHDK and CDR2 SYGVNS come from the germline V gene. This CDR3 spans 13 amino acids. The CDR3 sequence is CASRLDRHNEQFF. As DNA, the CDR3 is TGTGCCAGCAGGTTGGACAGGCACAATGAGCAGTTCTTC.

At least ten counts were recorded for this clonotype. The CDR3 DNA is TGCAGTGCTTCTCCGGGACAGGGGGATTCACCCCTCCACTTT. Its protein product is CSASPGQGDSPLHF. V gene TRBV20-1 combines with J gene TRBJ1-6; 11 positions match TRBD1. V trimming: 5 bases; J trimming: 8 bases; junction bases outside the gene matches: 5. CDR3 size: 14 residues. Looked up from germline, CDR1 is DFQATT and CDR2 is SNEGSKA (reference sequence).

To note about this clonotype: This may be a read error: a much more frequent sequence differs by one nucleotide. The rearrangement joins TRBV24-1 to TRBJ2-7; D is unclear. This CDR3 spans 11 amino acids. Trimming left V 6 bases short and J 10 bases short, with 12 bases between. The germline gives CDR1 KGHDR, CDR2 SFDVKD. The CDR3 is CATSPGGDQYF. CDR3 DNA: TGTGCCACCAGTCCGGGCGGCGATCAGTACTTC.

The DNA for the CDR3 is TGTGCCACCGGGAAGGGGGTATCTGGGGCCAACGTCCTGACTTTC. Residues: CATGKGVSGANVLTF. This rearrangement joins TRBV15 to TRBJ2-6, with D perhaps matching TRBD1 (6 bases). The CDR3 runs to 15 residues. Trimming took 8 bases from V and 1 from J, leaving 12 bases between them. Germline CDR1 LNHNV, CDR2 YYDKDF (reference sequence).

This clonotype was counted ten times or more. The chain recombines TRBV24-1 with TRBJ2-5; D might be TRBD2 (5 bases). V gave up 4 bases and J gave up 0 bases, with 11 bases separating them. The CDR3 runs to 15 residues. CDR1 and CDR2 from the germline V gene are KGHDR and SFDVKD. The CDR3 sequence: CATSDPPGYQETQYF. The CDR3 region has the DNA TGTGCCACCAGTGACCCGCCGGGGTACCAAGAGACCCAGTACTTC.

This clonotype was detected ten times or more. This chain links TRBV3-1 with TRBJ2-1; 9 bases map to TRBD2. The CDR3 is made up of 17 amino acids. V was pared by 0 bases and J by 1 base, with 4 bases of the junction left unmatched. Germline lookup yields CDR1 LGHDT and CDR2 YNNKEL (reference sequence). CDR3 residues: CASSQEAGGVSYNEQFF. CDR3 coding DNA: TGTGCCAGCAGCCAAGAGGCGGGAGGGGTTTCCTACAATGAGCAGTTCTTC.

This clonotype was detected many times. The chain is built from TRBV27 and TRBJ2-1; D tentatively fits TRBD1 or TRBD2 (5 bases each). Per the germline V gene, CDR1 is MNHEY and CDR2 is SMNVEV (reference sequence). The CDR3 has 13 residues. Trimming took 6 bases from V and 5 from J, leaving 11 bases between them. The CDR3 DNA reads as TGTGCCAGCAGCCCCGGGACGAACAATGAGCAGTTCTTC. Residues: CASSPGTNNEQFF.

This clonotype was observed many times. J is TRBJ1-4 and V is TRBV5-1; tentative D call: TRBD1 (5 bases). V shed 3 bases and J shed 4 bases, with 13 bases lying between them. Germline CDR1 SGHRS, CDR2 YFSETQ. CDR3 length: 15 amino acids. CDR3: CASSSSTDINEKLFF. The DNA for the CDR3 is TGCGCCAGCAGCTCGTCGACAGACATTAATGAAAAACTGTTTTTT.